Following are 26 T cell receptor beta chains from one sample sequenced in a study of Graves' ophthalmopathy and Graves' hyperthyroidism. Amplified material comprised TCR beta CDR3 regions derived from RNA transcripts. HTBI primers were employed in first-round RT-PCR, then a second-round multiplex PCR followed. TCRdb called the multiplex PCR reads again in MiXCR, with one record for every CDR3 protein. The repertoire holds over 150,000 distinct CDR3 sequences, with approximately 38% as singletons. Specimen: peripheral blood. The receptors derive from a woman aged 40 to 50 with Graves' ophthalmopathy.

The V gene is TRBV6-2 or TRBV6-3, the J gene TRBJ2-7; the match to TRBD1 covers 8 bases. The length of the CDR3 is 13 residues. CDR1 MNHEY and CDR2 SVGEGT come from the germline V gene. With 8 bases clipped from V and 4 bases from J, the junction kept 7 bases outside the gene matches. The CDR3 loop is CASGQGLGYEQYF. The CDR3 DNA is TGTGCCAGCGGACAGGGTTTAGGATACGAGCAGTACTTC.

This clonotype has at least ten counts. V and J are TRBV12-3 or TRBV12-4 and TRBJ2-7; tentatively, D is TRBD1 or TRBD2 (5 bases each). The V end lost 0 bases, the J end lost 6 bases, and 9 bases lay between the germline ends. The CDR3 sequence is 13 residues long. The CDR3 DNA reads TGTGCCAGCAGTTTAGCTGGGGGTTTCGAGCAGTACTTC. Amino acids: CASSLAGGFEQYF.

J is TRBJ1-2 and V is TRBV12-3 or TRBV12-4; 8 bases line up with TRBD1. The ends lost 1 base at V and 8 bases at J; junction bases unmatched: 6. The CDR3 length is 14 residues. The chain's CDR3 is CASSLDRGKGGYTF. CDR3 in DNA: TGTGCCAGCAGTTTAGACAGGGGGAAGGGAGGCTACACCTTC.

This clonotype was picked up many times. This chain links TRBV12-5 with TRBJ2-7; D unresolved. From germline, CDR1 is LGHNT and CDR2 FRNRAP. This CDR3 contains 14 residues. The V gene lost 6 bases and the J gene lost 0 bases, with 12 bases spanning the gap. The CDR3 protein is CASGARPPSYEQYF. The CDR3 coding sequence is TGTGCTAGTGGGGCTCGACCACCCTCCTACGAGCAGTACTTC.

The V gene is TRBV12-3 or TRBV12-4, the J gene TRBJ2-7; 8 bases align to TRBD1. CDR3 length: 16 amino acids. With 3 bases clipped from V and 2 bases from J, the junction kept 9 bases outside the gene matches. The CDR3 bases are TGTGCCAGCAGTTTCCGGGTTTTGGGACAGGCCTACGAGCAGTACTTC. Translation gives CASSFRVLGQAYEQYF.

This chain uses TRBV6-5 with TRBJ1-5; TRBD1 matches at 12 bases. J lost 6 bases, V lost 2 bases, and 5 bases had no gene match. This CDR3 is built from 16 residues. Germline CDR1 and CDR2: MNHEY and SVGAGI. The CDR3 loop is CASSYPGTGGGQPQHF. The CDR3 DNA follows: TGTGCCAGCAGTTACCCCGGGACAGGGGGCGGTCAGCCCCAGCATTTT.

Many counts were recorded for this clonotype. The V call is TRBV6-5, the J call TRBJ2-2; D is uncertain. Germline V gives CDR1 MNHEY, CDR2 SVGAGI. V was shortened by 2 bases and J by 1 base, with 5 bases between the two germline ends. The CDR3 runs 14 residues. The CDR3, as DNA: TGTGCCAGCAGTTACATAGGGAACACCGGGGAGCTGTTTTTT. Encoded protein: CASSYIGNTGELFF.

This clonotype was detected many times. V usage is TRBV6-2 or TRBV6-3 and J usage is TRBJ1-1; no reliable D call. Germline CDR1 reads MNHEY; CDR2 reads SVGEGT. Trimming took 2 bases from V and 10 from J, leaving 8 bases between them. This CDR3 is built from 11 residues. The CDR3 sequence: CASSYGVGAFF. For the CDR3, the DNA is TGTGCCAGCAGTTACGGGGTTGGAGCTTTCTTT.

The chain joins TRBV27 to TRBJ2-7; D may correspond to TRBD1 or TRBD2 (5 bases each). V lost 4 bases, J lost 3 bases, and 13 bases lay in between. Germline V gives CDR1 MNHEY, CDR2 SMNVEV (reference sequence). CDR3 length equals 14 residues. CDR3 region: CASSYVRGDYEQYF. CDR3 in DNA: TGTGCCAGCAGTTACGTAAGGGGAGACTACGAGCAGTACTTC.

This clonotype was recorded at least ten times. The chain couples TRBV30 to TRBJ2-6, with no clear D. CDR1 is GTSNPN, CDR2 SVGIG, per germline (reference sequence). V was clipped by 8 bases and J by 0 bases, with 17 bases between them. This CDR3 is 16 amino acids long. The CDR3 is CALRPLGTSGANVLTF. The CDR3 DNA reads TGTGCCCTTCGACCCCTGGGTACCTCTGGGGCCAACGTCCTGACTTTC.

This clonotype has a handful of counts. The chain has TRBV27 and TRBJ2-7; D is possibly TRBD1 (5 bases). V gave up 2 bases and J gave up 2 bases, with 16 bases separating them. This CDR3 region has 16 residues. Germline CDR1 and CDR2: MNHEY and SMNVEV (reference sequence). This chain's CDR3 is CASSLATTGFPYEQYF. The CDR3 DNA follows: TGTGCCAGCAGTTTAGCGACAACAGGTTTTCCCTACGAGCAGTACTTC.

The table lists this clonotype with many counts. The chain combines TRBV6-1 with TRBJ2-5, with 8 positions matching TRBD1. V dropped 7 bases and J dropped 3; count of bases not matched to a gene: 7. Germline loops: CDR1 MNHNS, CDR2 SASEGT. The CDR3 is 14 amino acids. DNA of the CDR3: TGTGCCAGCACCGGACCGGGACAGGAAGAGACCCAGTACTTC. This gives the protein CASTGPGQEETQYF.

This clonotype was recorded many times. The V call is TRBV7-2, the J call TRBJ2-7; 7 positions match TRBD1. In germline, CDR1 is SGHTA, CDR2 FQGNSA. The V and J ends lost 8 bases and 1 base, in that order; junction bases with no gene match: 2. There are 12 residues in the CDR3. Written as DNA, the CDR3 is TGTGCCAGCGGGACAGTTTCCTACGAGCAGTACTTC. This encodes CASGTVSYEQYF.

The V gene is TRBV7-3, the J gene TRBJ2-5; TRBD1 matches 7 bases. Germline V lookup: CDR1 SGHTA, CDR2 FQGTGA. V trimming: 5 bases; J trimming: 3 bases; junction bases outside the gene matches: 6. This CDR3 has 14 amino acids. CDR3 loop: CASSAGQGEETQYF. CDR3 nucleotides: TGTGCCAGCAGCGCCGGGCAGGGGGAAGAGACCCAGTACTTC. Complete variable domain (other parts from reference TRBV7-3 and TRBJ2-5): GAGVSQTPSNKVTEKGKYVELRCDPISGHTALYWYRQSLGQGPEFLIYFQGTGAADDSGLPNDRFFAVRPEGSVSTLKIQRTERGDSAVYLCASSAGQGEETQYFGPGTRLLVL.

At least ten counts were recorded for this clonotype. V and J are TRBV6-2 or TRBV6-3 and TRBJ2-7, with TRBD1 identical over 7 bases. CDR1 is MNHEY, CDR2 SVGEGT, per germline. J lost 0 bases, V lost 0 bases, and 5 bases had no gene match. The CDR3 contains 16 residues. The CDR3 protein is CASSYSTGTASYEQYF. DNA of the CDR3: TGTGCCAGCAGTTACTCGACTGGGACAGCCTCCTACGAGCAGTACTTC.

This clonotype was found many times. The chain has TRBV10-3 and TRBJ2-7; 7 bases agree with TRBD1. This CDR3 contains 13 residues. Trimming cost V 3 bases and J 5 bases; bases outside gene matches: 4. Germline CDR1 is ENHRY and CDR2 is SYGVKD. The chain's CDR3 is CAISDRGLNEQYF. CDR3 in DNA: TGTGCCATCAGTGACAGGGGGTTGAACGAGCAGTACTTC.

This clonotype was seen repeatedly, ten times or more. J is TRBJ1-2 and V is TRBV30; no definite D call. The V and J ends lost 4 bases and 3 bases respectively, with 15 bases between them. Per the germline V gene, CDR1 is GTSNPN and CDR2 is SVGIG (reference sequence). This CDR3 region has 14 residues. CDR3 amino acids: CAWNYPGLYYGYTF. The CDR3 nucleotides are TGTGCCTGGAACTACCCTGGGTTATACTATGGCTACACCTTC.

This clonotype has at least ten counts. The chain links TRBV12-3 or TRBV12-4 to TRBJ1-2, with 7 bases identical to TRBD1. This CDR3 spans 14 amino acids. J gave up 4 bases and V 4 bases, and 6 bases lay outside the gene matches. The CDR3 DNA reads TGTGCCAGCAGTTCCATAGGGGGCGTCTATGGCTACACCTTC. Amino acids: CASSSIGGVYGYTF.

The chain combines TRBV5-1 with TRBJ1-1; D might be TRBD1 (6 bases). This CDR3 region has 12 residues. V was trimmed by 3 bases and J by 6 bases, leaving 9 bases between them. Germline CDR1 and CDR2: SGHRS and YFSETQ. Here the CDR3 reads CASSSQGPEAFF. CDR3 nucleotides: TGCGCCAGCAGCTCCCAGGGGCCTGAAGCTTTCTTT.

V is TRBV12-3 or TRBV12-4 and J is TRBJ1-1; maybe TRBD1 (6 bases). The ends were cut back, 6 bases at V and 9 bases at J, with 17 bases in the middle. The CDR3 consists of 13 residues. The CDR3 is CASSHSAGHKAFF. CDR3 coding DNA: TGTGCCAGCAGCCACTCGGCGGGACATAAAGCTTTCTTT.

The J gene is TRBJ2-7, the V gene TRBV6-2 or TRBV6-3; TRBD1 agrees at 9 bases. Germline CDR1 and CDR2: MNHEY and SVGEGT. The trim removed 5 bases at V and 1 base at J, leaving 6 bases unmatched. The length of the CDR3 is 15 residues. CDR3 amino acids: CASSKPTGGSYEQYF. CDR3 coding DNA: TGTGCCAGCAGTAAACCGACAGGGGGGTCCTACGAGCAGTACTTC.

The genes are TRBV6-2 or TRBV6-3 and TRBJ2-2; D not resolved. The V gene lost 5 bases and the J gene lost 2 bases, with 9 bases spanning the gap. This CDR3 comprises 14 residues. Germline CDR1 reads MNHEY; CDR2 reads SVGEGT. The CDR3 loop is CASSQAVNTGELFF. As DNA, the CDR3 is TGTGCCAGCAGTCAAGCAGTTAACACCGGGGAGCTGTTTTTT.

CDR3: CASSSYLSSGNTIYF. The CDR3 DNA reads as TGTGCCAGCAGTTCCTACCTCAGCTCTGGAAACACCATATATTTT. The chain employs TRBV7-2 and TRBJ1-3; D unresolved. The CDR3 has 15 amino acids. Germline CDR1 reads SGHTA; CDR2 reads FQGNSA. Trimming left V 6 bases short and J 0 bases short, with 12 bases between.

This clonotype has just one count. The rearrangement links TRBV6-2 or TRBV6-3 to TRBJ2-7, with 9 bases fitting TRBD2. V was pared by 6 bases and J by 3 bases, with 6 bases of the junction left unmatched. CDR3 length: 14 amino acids. The germline V gene has CDR1 MNHEY and CDR2 SVGEGT. The CDR3 region is CASSKLAGNYEQYF. The CDR3 DNA reads TGTGCCAGCAGCAAGCTAGCGGGGAACTACGAGCAGTACTTC.

The table lists this clonotype with a count of one. CDR3 sequence reads: CASGTGQGAGSPLHF. As DNA, the CDR3 is TGTGCTAGTGGTACCGGACAGGGGGCGGGTTCACCCCTCCACTTT. V gene TRBV12-5 combines with J gene TRBJ1-6, with TRBD1 matching over 11 bases. In germline, CDR1 is LGHNT, CDR2 FRNRAP. The V and J ends lost 5 bases and 9 bases, in that order; junction bases with no gene match: 6. The CDR3 covers 15 residues.

This clonotype was observed at least ten times. The V call is TRBV7-9, the J call TRBJ2-7; 11 bases match TRBD1. V was clipped by 3 bases and J by 3 bases; unmatched bases: 7. The germline V gene has CDR1 SEHNR and CDR2 FQNEAQ (reference sequence). CDR3 length: 16 residues. Here the CDR3 DNA reads TGTGCCAGCAGCTTGGTCACCGGGACAGGGGGCTACGAGCAGTACTTC. This codes for CASSLVTGTGGYEQYF.